The sequence of this TCR beta chain was determined in a study of blood T cell repertoires in COVID-19. This clone was detected only a few times. Clones were sequenced by immunoSEQ multiplex PCR, and TCRdb holds only the in-frame ones, with some missing. Of some 190,000 clones listed, more than 60% are singletons. Looked up from germline, CDR1 is MNHEY and CDR2 is SVGAGI. With V trimmed by 6 bases and J by 7 bases, 7 bases remained unmatched. The CDR3 extends over 13 amino acids. Sequencing was carried out using peripheral blood. The clonotype comes from a woman aged 50 to 65 with acute or convalescent COVID-19. The chain links TRBV6-5 to TRBJ1-1; 8 bases are a match to TRBD1. CDR3 DNA sequence: TGTGCCAGCAGCAGCCTGACAGGGGTTGAAGCTTTCTTT. Translating gives CASSSLTGVEAFF.